A selection of T cell receptor beta chains follows, all from one sample in a study of T-cell memory formation after mild COVID-19. TCRdb re-called the 5' RACE reads through MiXCR, storing one row per CDR3 protein. The sample gives 550,000 to 600,000 distinct CDR3 sequences, roughly 17% of which show up once; 8.1% is in the top ten. Sequencing input: PBMCs or a T cell subset sorted from them (not recorded which). These receptors were collected from an adult woman who had mild COVID-19 (a few samples of this study predate the infection). Cell type and time point are not known. Each CDR3 is given without its conserved first and last residue. Each record gives: D gene, V gene, J gene, CDR3 protein. D genes are given only for firm matches.

D: TRBD2; V: TRBV5-1; J: TRBJ2-3; CDR3: ASSAAGTSGSTSTDTQY
D: NA; V: TRBV25-1; J: TRBJ2-7; CDR3: ASSEPGGGGSYEQY
D: NA; V: TRBV15; J: TRBJ2-7; CDR3: ATSREGVIPPYFYEQY
D: TRBD1; V: TRBV4-1; J: TRBJ2-5; CDR3: ASSQVGLTGSETQY
D: NA; V: TRBV20-1; J: TRBJ1-5; CDR3: SAREAGGLQPQH
D: NA; V: TRBV5-1; J: TRBJ2-7; CDR3: ASSQTEYYEQY
D: NA; V: TRBV27; J: TRBJ1-5; CDR3: ASSPNPGLNQPQH
D: NA; V: TRBV20-1; J: TRBJ1-2; CDR3: SASDRLASNYGYT
D: TRBD1; V: TRBV5-1; J: TRBJ2-1; CDR3: ASSLGQGANEQF
D: NA; V: TRBV5-1; J: TRBJ1-1; CDR3: ASSPGKAEAF
D: TRBD1; V: TRBV6-4; J: TRBJ1-1; CDR3: ASSATGARGTEAF
D: TRBD1; V: TRBV2; J: TRBJ1-1; CDR3: ASSEDGGTGDREAF
D: NA; V: TRBV7-6; J: TRBJ2-7; CDR3: ASSLIGGSEQY
D: NA; V: TRBV4-1; J: TRBJ1-5; CDR3: ASSQEGLEQPQH
D: TRBD1; V: TRBV4-3; J: TRBJ2-3; CDR3: ASSQPRGPGFAGTQY
D: NA; V: TRBV4-2; J: TRBJ2-1; CDR3: ASSQEVGAYNEQF
D: NA; V: TRBV6-2/TRBV6-3; J: TRBJ1-4; CDR3: ASRDSTEEKLF
D: NA; V: TRBV2; J: TRBJ1-1; CDR3: ASSGEGMLTEAF
D: NA; V: TRBV6-2/TRBV6-3; J: TRBJ1-5; CDR3: ASRPYGGAGNQPQH
D: NA; V: TRBV18; J: TRBJ1-6; CDR3: ASSPQQGLNNSPLH
D: NA; V: TRBV7-3; J: TRBJ2-3; CDR3: DSSLLGTDTQY
D: NA; V: TRBV7-8; J: TRBJ2-1; CDR3: ASSLSDSNEQF
D: NA; V: TRBV29-1; J: TRBJ1-3; CDR3: SVLRNGNTIY
D: NA; V: TRBV7-2; J: TRBJ1-2; CDR3: ASSVNRVSPPNNT
D: TRBD2; V: TRBV4-1; J: TRBJ2-3; CDR3: ASSPHSGGYTDTQY
D: TRBD1; V: TRBV24-1; J: TRBJ2-3; CDR3: ATSDPWTGSDTQY
D: NA; V: TRBV6-5; J: TRBJ1-1; CDR3: ASSYDGIADTEAF
D: TRBD2; V: TRBV29-1; J: TRBJ2-1; CDR3: SVSTSVNEQF